This paragraph covers one TCR beta chain sequence. This sample was included in a study of control samples from healthy donors and cancer patients. CDR1 and CDR2 (germline): SGHTA, FQGNSA. The CDR3 covers 15 residues. With 0 bases removed from V and 2 bases from J, the gap between germline ends came to 8 bases. Clones were sequenced by immunoSEQ multiplex PCR, and TCRdb holds only the in-frame ones, with some missing. The data contain around 190,000 clones, roughly 89% of them singletons. The sequencing sample was made of blood. The chain recombines TRBV7-2 with TRBJ1-5, with a possible D match to TRBD1 (6 bases). This sequence originates from a woman between 50 and 59 years old in good health. The CDR3 region has the DNA TGTGCCAGCAGCTTAGCCGCAGGGGGCAATCAGCCCCAGCATTTT. Translation gives CASSLAAGGNQPQHF.